This TCR beta chain was observed in a study of shared clonotypes between healthy human individuals. From germline, CDR1 is LNHNV and CDR2 YYDKDF (reference sequence). This CDR3 is 16 amino acids long. Trimming removed 5 bases from V and 3 bases from J; junction bases left unmatched: 10. Terminally differentiated effector memory CD45RA+ cells were excluded from the naive CD8 cells, which were CD45RO-negative and positively selected for CCR7. DNA at 200 ng, some 31,000 T cell genomes, went into sorted-subset replicate PCRs. Assay used: immunoSEQ multiplex PCR; TCRdb lists only in-frame clones, some missing. The table includes about 550,000 clones, over 95% detected once.

This receptor was identified in a woman under 40 in good health. The rearrangement links TRBV15 to TRBJ2-7; 10 bases are shared with TRBD2. The specimen sequenced was naive CD8+ T cells sorted from blood. This CDR3 reads CATSSEELAGFYEQYF. Written as DNA, the CDR3 is TGTGCCACCAGCTCAGAGGAACTAGCGGGATTCTACGAGCAGTACTTC.